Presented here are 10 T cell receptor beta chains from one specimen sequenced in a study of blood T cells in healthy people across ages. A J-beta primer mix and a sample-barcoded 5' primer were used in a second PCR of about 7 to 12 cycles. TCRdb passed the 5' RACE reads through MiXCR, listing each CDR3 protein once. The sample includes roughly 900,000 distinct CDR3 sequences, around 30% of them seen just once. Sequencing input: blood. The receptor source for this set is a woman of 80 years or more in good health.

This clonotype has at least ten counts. The CDR3 loop reads CASSKTGTRSSYEQYF. The CDR3 coding sequence is TGTGCCAGCAGCAAAACCGGGACGAGAAGCTCCTACGAGCAGTACTTC. This sequence joins TRBV7-2 and TRBJ2-7; perhaps D is TRBD1 or TRBD2 (5 bases each). CDR1 is SGHTA and CDR2 is FQGNSA in the germline V gene. The CDR3 runs 16 residues. Trimming left V 5 bases short and J 0 bases short, with 17 bases between.

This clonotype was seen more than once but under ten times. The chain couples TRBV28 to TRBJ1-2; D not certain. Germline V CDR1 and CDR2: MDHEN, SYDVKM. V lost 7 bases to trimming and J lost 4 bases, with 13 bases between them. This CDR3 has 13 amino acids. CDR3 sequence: CASNPAGVYGYTF. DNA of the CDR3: TGTGCCAGCAACCCAGCGGGAGTCTATGGCTACACCTTC.

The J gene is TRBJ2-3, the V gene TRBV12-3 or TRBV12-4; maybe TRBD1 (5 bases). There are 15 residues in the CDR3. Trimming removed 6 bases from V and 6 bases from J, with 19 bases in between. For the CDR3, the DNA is TGTGCCAGCAGACTCGGACATCCCCCCTTGGATACGCAGTATTTT. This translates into CASRLGHPPLDTQYF.

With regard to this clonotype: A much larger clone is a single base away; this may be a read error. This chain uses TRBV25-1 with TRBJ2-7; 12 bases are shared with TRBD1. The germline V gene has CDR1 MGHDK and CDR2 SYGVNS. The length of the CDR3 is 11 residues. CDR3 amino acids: CANSGGQGAYF. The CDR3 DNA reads TGTGCCAACAGTGGGGGACAGGGGGCGTACTTC.

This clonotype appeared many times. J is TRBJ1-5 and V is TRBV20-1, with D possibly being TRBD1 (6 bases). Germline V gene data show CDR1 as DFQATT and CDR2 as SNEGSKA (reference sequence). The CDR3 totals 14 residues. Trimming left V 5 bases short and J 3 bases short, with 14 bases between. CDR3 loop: CSALEGGTNQPQHF. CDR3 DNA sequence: TGCAGTGCTCTCGAAGGGGGAACCAATCAGCCCCAGCATTTT.

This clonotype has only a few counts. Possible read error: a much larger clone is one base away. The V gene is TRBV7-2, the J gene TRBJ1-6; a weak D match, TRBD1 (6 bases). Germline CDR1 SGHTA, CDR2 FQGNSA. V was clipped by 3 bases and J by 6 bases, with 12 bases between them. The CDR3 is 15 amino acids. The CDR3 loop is CASSFRGQINSPLHF. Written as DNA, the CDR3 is TGTGCCAGCAGCTTTCGAGGACAGATTAATTCACCCCTCCACTTT.

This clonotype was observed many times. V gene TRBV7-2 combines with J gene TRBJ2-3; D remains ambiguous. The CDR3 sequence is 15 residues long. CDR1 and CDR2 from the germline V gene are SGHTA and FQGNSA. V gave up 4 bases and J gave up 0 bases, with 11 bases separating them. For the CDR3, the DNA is TGTGCCAGCAGCTCCTCTTCCACTAGCACAGATACGCAGTATTTT. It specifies CASSSSSTSTDTQYF.

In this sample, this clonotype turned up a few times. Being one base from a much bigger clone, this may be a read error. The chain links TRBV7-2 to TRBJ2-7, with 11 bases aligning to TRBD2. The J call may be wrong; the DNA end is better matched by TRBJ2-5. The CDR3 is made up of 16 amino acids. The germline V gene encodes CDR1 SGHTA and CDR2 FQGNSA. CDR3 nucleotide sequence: TGTGCCGGCAGCTTCAAACTAGCGGGGGTCGGAGAGACCCAGTACTTC. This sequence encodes CAGSFKLAGVGETQYF.

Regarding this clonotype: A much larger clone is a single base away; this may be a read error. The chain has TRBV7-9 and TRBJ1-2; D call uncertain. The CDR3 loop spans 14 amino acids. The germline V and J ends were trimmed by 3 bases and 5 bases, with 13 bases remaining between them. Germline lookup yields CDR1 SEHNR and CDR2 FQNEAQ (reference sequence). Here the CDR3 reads CASSFGEKGYGYTF. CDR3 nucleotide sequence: TGTGCCAGCAGCTTTGGCGAGAAGGGTTATGGCTACACCTTC.

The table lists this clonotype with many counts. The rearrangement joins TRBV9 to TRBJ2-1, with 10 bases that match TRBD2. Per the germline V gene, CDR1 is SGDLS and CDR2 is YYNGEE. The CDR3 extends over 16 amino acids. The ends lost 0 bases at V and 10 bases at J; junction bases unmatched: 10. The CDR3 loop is CASSVVPSGGIGEQFF. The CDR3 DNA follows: TGTGCCAGCAGCGTAGTTCCTAGCGGGGGAATTGGGGAGCAGTTCTTC.